Following are 30 T cell receptor beta chains from one sample sequenced in a study of identical twins. Using its own MiXCR run on the 5' RACE reads, TCRdb lists one record per CDR3 protein. The sample includes hundreds of thousands of distinct CDR3 sequences, 21% of them seen just once. This sample also appeared in a second study, on T cells expressing NK-cell markers.

Sequencing input: PBMCs. These TCRs come from a woman under 30 in good health.

This clonotype was picked up a small number of times. The V gene is TRBV7-3, the J gene TRBJ2-1; 8 positions match TRBD1. Trimming removed 4 bases from V and 2 bases from J; junction bases left unmatched: 1. This CDR3 spans 14 amino acids. From germline, CDR1 is SGHTA and CDR2 FQGTGA. The CDR3 protein is CASSWGQAYNEQFF. The CDR3 nucleotides are TGTGCCAGCAGCTGGGGACAGGCCTACAATGAGCAGTTCTTC.

The sample holds a few counts of this clonotype. This chain links TRBV10-1 with TRBJ2-1; 8 bases agree with TRBD2. Germline trimming cut 8 bases from V and 4 bases from J; bases unmatched to any gene: 7. This CDR3 spans 14 amino acids. CDR1 and CDR2 (germline): WNHNN, SYGVQD (reference sequence). The CDR3 sequence is CASSGVAGYNEQFF. DNA for the CDR3: TGCGCCAGCTCCGGGGTAGCGGGATACAATGAGCAGTTCTTC.

The rearrangement uses TRBV10-3 and TRBJ1-2; tentatively, D is TRBD1 (5 bases). Trimming pared 4 bases from V and 8 bases from J, leaving 11 bases between. The CDR3 covers 12 residues. CDR1 ENHRY and CDR2 SYGVKD come from the germline V gene. CDR3 sequence (DNA): TGTGCCATCAGTGGAGGGGTCGGAGGCTACACCTTC. This translates into CAISGGVGGYTF.

The chain carries TRBV13 and TRBJ2-1; 10 bases line up with TRBD1. Trimming took 2 bases from V and 8 from J; bases not matched to a gene: 9. The CDR3 contains 16 residues. Germline assignment: CDR1 PRHDT and CDR2 FYEKMQ (reference sequence). CDR3 nucleotide sequence: TGTGCCAGCAGCTTACCGGGACAGGGGTTAGGCGATGAGCAGTTCTTC. Its translation is CASSLPGQGLGDEQFF.

The chain carries TRBV5-1 and TRBJ2-7; 8 nucleotides agree with TRBD1. The V gene's germline CDR1 is SGHRS and CDR2 YFSETQ. Unmatched junction bases numbered 15, after V lost 6 bases and J lost 7 bases. The CDR3 runs 15 residues. The CDR3 loop reads CASTWLEQGAQEQYF. Here the CDR3 DNA reads TGCGCCAGCACCTGGTTGGAGCAGGGGGCGCAGGAGCAGTACTTC.

The chain couples TRBV5-1 to TRBJ2-7; 9 bases match TRBD2. V trimming: 4 bases; J trimming: 5 bases; junction bases outside the gene matches: 10. The CDR3 spans 15 residues. CDR1 is SGHRS, CDR2 YFSETQ, per germline. The CDR3 bases are TGCGCCAGCAGCCCCGCTACCCAGCGGGGGGACGAGCAGTACTTC. Its translation is CASSPATQRGDEQYF.

The chain links TRBV20-1 to TRBJ1-1; unclear D gene. Germline V lookup: CDR1 DFQATT, CDR2 SNEGSKA (reference sequence). The V end was cut by 1 base, the J end by 3 bases, with 15 bases between. The CDR3 loop spans 15 amino acids. The CDR3 reads CSARVRRARDTEAFF. For the CDR3, the DNA is TGCAGTGCTAGAGTTCGGCGGGCGAGGGACACTGAAGCTTTCTTT.

This sequence joins TRBV20-1 and TRBJ2-5; no definite D call. In germline, CDR1 is DFQATT, CDR2 SNEGSKA (reference sequence). CDR3 length equals 13 residues. The V and J ends lost 3 bases and 6 bases respectively, with 14 bases between them. The CDR3: CSARSLVPQTQYF. For the CDR3, the DNA is TGCAGTGCTAGGTCCCTGGTTCCCCAGACCCAGTACTTC.

This clonotype was recorded a few times. The chain carries TRBV11-2 and TRBJ2-3; 8 bases are a match to TRBD1. The germline V gene has CDR1 SGHAT and CDR2 FQNNGV. Losses at the gene ends were 3 bases for V and 1 base for J; bases not matched to a gene: 9. The CDR3 loop spans 17 amino acids. DNA of the CDR3: TGTGCCAGCAGCTTGCCAACCACACAGGGGGGCACAGATACGCAGTATTTT. This gives the protein CASSLPTTQGGTDTQYF.

Only a few counts were recorded for this clonotype. The rearrangement links TRBV5-1 to TRBJ2-5; 11 positions match TRBD2. V shed 0 bases and J 5 bases; nucleotides not matched to a gene: 6. This CDR3 has 16 residues. CDR1 is SGHRS and CDR2 is YFSETQ in the germline V gene. The CDR3 DNA reads TGCGCCAGCAGCTTGGAACTAGCGGGGGATTTGGAGACCCAGTACTTC. This gives the protein CASSLELAGDLETQYF.

J is TRBJ2-1 and V is TRBV7-2, with TRBD2 matching over 10 bases. The CDR3 is 16 residues long. With V trimmed by 5 bases and J by 9 bases, 13 bases remained unmatched. Germline V gene sequence: CDR1 SGHTA, CDR2 FQGNSA. The CDR3 protein is CASSPVASGSSGEQFF. DNA for the CDR3: TGTGCCAGCAGCCCCGTTGCTAGCGGGAGTTCCGGTGAGCAGTTCTTC.

This clonotype was counted a few times. The V and J genes are TRBV4-1 and TRBJ2-7; the D gene could be TRBD1 or TRBD2 (7 bases each). Looked up from germline, CDR1 is MGHRA and CDR2 is YSYEKL. V was cut by 5 bases and J by 3 bases, with 17 bases left in between. CDR3 length: 15 amino acids. The chain's CDR3 is CASSYRTGGGYEQYF. The CDR3 region has the DNA TGCGCCAGCAGCTACCGGACAGGCGGGGGCTACGAGCAGTACTTC.

The chain carries TRBV6-2 or TRBV6-3 and TRBJ2-1; 9 nucleotides line up with TRBD2. Trimming took 7 bases from V and 7 from J; bases not matched to a gene: 14. The germline V gene encodes CDR1 MNHEY and CDR2 SVGEGT. The CDR3 extends over 16 amino acids. For the CDR3, the DNA is TGTGCCAGCAATTTACCATACAGCGGGGGGAGTAATGAGCAGTTCTTC. Its protein is CASNLPYSGGSNEQFF.

Ten or more counts support this clonotype. The J gene is TRBJ2-1, the V gene TRBV4-3; 10 bases map to TRBD2. This CDR3 is built from 13 residues. In germline, CDR1 is LGHNA, CDR2 YSLEER. The ends lost 6 bases at V and 6 bases at J; junction bases unmatched: 2. DNA for the CDR3: TGCGCCAGCAGGCCTAGCGGGAGCAATGAGCAGTTCTTC. It codes for CASRPSGSNEQFF.

The V gene is TRBV10-1, the J gene TRBJ2-1; D is unclear. V was pared by 9 bases and J by 0 bases, with 15 bases between. The CDR3 sequence is 15 residues long. The germline V gene has CDR1 WNHNN and CDR2 SYGVQD (reference sequence). This CDR3 is CARDPSPFSYNEQFF. In DNA, the CDR3 is TGCGCCAGGGACCCGAGCCCGTTCTCCTACAATGAGCAGTTCTTC.

This clonotype was seen more than once but under ten times. CDR3 DNA sequence: TGCAGTGCCGCGACTAGCCCTCCGGGTACGCAGTATTTT. Amino acids: CSAATSPPGTQYF. The chain uses TRBV20-1 and TRBJ2-3; TRBD2 matches 7 bases. The CDR3 runs 13 residues. Germline values: CDR1 DFQATT, CDR2 SNEGSKA (reference sequence). V was clipped by 6 bases and J by 8 bases; unmatched bases: 11.

V and J are TRBV7-2 and TRBJ1-4; D might be TRBD1 (6 bases). The V gene lost 5 bases and the J gene lost 8 bases, with 15 bases spanning the gap. This CDR3 contains 14 residues. Germline V lookup: CDR1 SGHTA, CDR2 FQGNSA. The CDR3 sequence: CASSQGQPGEKLFF. The CDR3 bases are TGTGCCAGCAGCCAGGGACAACCGGGGGAAAAACTGTTTTTT. The full variable domain, with the rest looked up from reference TRBV7-2 and TRBJ1-4, is GAGVSQSPSNKVTEKGKDVELRCDPISGHTALYWYRQSLGQGLEFLIYFQGNSAPDKSGLPSDRFSAERTGGSVSTLTIQRTQQEDSAVYLCASSQGQPGEKLFFGSGTQLSVL.

The table lists this clonotype with a few counts. CDR3 region: CASSERILQGRYTF. CDR3 bases: TGTGCCAGCAGTGAACGAATATTACAGGGCCGCTACACCTTC. The chain recombines TRBV6-1 with TRBJ1-2; a possible D gene is TRBD1 (6 bases). The germline CDR1 and CDR2 sequences are MNHNS and SASEGT. This CDR3 contains 14 residues. The ends were cut back, 2 bases at V and 9 bases at J, with 16 bases in the middle.

This clonotype was detected only a few times. The V gene is TRBV15, the J gene TRBJ2-7; TRBD2 matches at 13 bases. V shed 4 bases, J shed 6 bases, and the junction held 6 bases outside the gene matches. The CDR3 is 15 residues long. Germline CDR1 reads LNHNV; CDR2 reads YYDKDF (reference sequence). The CDR3 protein is CATSNRLAGGREQYF. In DNA form, the CDR3 reads TGTGCCACCAGCAATAGACTAGCGGGAGGCCGCGAGCAGTACTTC.

This clonotype was seen ten or more times. The chain is built from TRBV12-3 or TRBV12-4 and TRBJ2-1; 8 positions agree with TRBD1. This CDR3 comprises 13 residues. The ends lost 5 bases at V and 9 bases at J; junction bases unmatched: 6. This CDR3 is CASSGRTGTEQFF. The CDR3 bases are TGTGCCAGCAGTGGACGGACAGGGACTGAGCAGTTCTTC.

The sample holds many counts of this clonotype. The chain couples TRBV12-3 or TRBV12-4 to TRBJ2-1, with D perhaps TRBD2 (7 bases). The CDR3 sequence is 15 residues long. Trimming stripped 7 bases from V and 8 bases from J, with 21 bases between. CDR3 nucleotides: TGTGCCAGCACCGCCGGCGGGGGCGCGTCGGATGAGCAGTTCTTC. This gives the protein CASTAGGGASDEQFF.

The chain has TRBV5-1 and TRBJ1-1; no clear D. Deletions cut 0 bases from V and 1 base from J, with 13 bases between. The CDR3 is made up of 16 amino acids. Germline CDR1 is SGHRS and CDR2 is YFSETQ. The CDR3 reads CASSLVAGDWNTEAFF. CDR3 DNA sequence: TGCGCCAGCAGCTTGGTGGCGGGAGATTGGAACACTGAAGCTTTCTTT.

The chain uses TRBV20-1 and TRBJ2-1; perhaps TRBD2 as D (6 bases). Trimming took off 6 bases at V and 10 bases at J, with 19 bases between the two ends. CDR1 and CDR2 (germline): DFQATT, SNEGSKA (reference sequence). This CDR3 contains 13 residues. Here the CDR3 reads CSAYPQIGGEQFF. CDR3 DNA: TGCAGTGCGTACCCCCAGATTGGAGGGGAGCAGTTCTTC.

V gene TRBV6-1 combines with J gene TRBJ2-2; D perhaps matches TRBD1 (6 bases). The CDR3 runs to 14 residues. Germline V gene data show CDR1 as MNHNS and CDR2 as SASEGT. V was cut by 7 bases and J by 5 bases, with 14 bases left in between. The CDR3: CASTGGGLTGELFF. The CDR3 nucleotides are TGTGCCAGCACTGGGGGCGGGTTGACCGGGGAGCTGTTTTTT.

The gene calls are TRBV20-1 and TRBJ2-7, with D uncertain. Trimming shortened V by 1 base and J by 4 bases, and 14 bases separated the two germline ends. This CDR3 has 14 amino acids. From germline, CDR1 is DFQATT and CDR2 SNEGSKA (reference sequence). The CDR3 nucleotides are TGCAGTGCTAGAGTAGAAAGCCTATTTTACGAGCAGTACTTC. As protein: CSARVESLFYEQYF.

The chain is built from TRBV29-1 and TRBJ1-1; TRBD1 agrees at 10 bases. The V gene end was trimmed by 4 bases and the J gene end by 12 bases; junction bases not matched to a gene: 14. The V gene's germline CDR1 is SQVTM and CDR2 ANQGSEA. The CDR3 length is 14 residues. As DNA, the CDR3 is TGCAGCGTTGGTGACAGGGGGCTGAAGGTGGACTCTTTCTTT. Its protein is CSVGDRGLKVDSFF.

This clonotype was seen more than once but under ten times. The rearrangement links TRBV7-2 to TRBJ2-1; D gene ambiguous. This CDR3 is built from 14 residues. Deletions cut 0 bases from V and 4 bases from J, with 7 bases between. CDR1 is SGHTA and CDR2 is FQGNSA in the germline V gene. CDR3 nucleotide sequence: TGTGCCAGCAGCTTAGCGCTGTCGTACAATGAGCAGTTCTTC. This encodes CASSLALSYNEQFF.

V and J are TRBV20-1 and TRBJ2-2; maybe TRBD2 (6 bases). Germline CDR1 and CDR2: DFQATT and SNEGSKA (reference sequence). The CDR3 has 16 amino acids. V was pared by 5 bases and J by 7 bases, with 23 bases between. The CDR3 sequence: CSALVGGWERGGELFF. CDR3 sequence (DNA): TGCAGTGCTCTCGTTGGGGGGTGGGAGCGCGGCGGGGAGCTGTTTTTT.

J is TRBJ1-5 and V is TRBV19, with unresolved D. V dropped 2 bases and J dropped 6 bases, with 5 bases sitting between them. The CDR3 is made up of 12 amino acids. From germline, CDR1 is LNHDA and CDR2 SQIVND (reference sequence). CDR3 amino acids: CASSIMGQPQHF. The CDR3 coding sequence is TGTGCCAGTAGTATAATGGGTCAGCCCCAGCATTTT.

This sequence joins TRBV9 and TRBJ1-1; D gene uncertain. Trimming removed 7 bases at V and 7 bases at J, with 11 bases between. The length of the CDR3 is 11 residues. Germline lookup yields CDR1 SGDLS and CDR2 YYNGEE. CDR3 bases: TGTGCCAGCGGCCCCTTGAATGAAGCTTTCTTT. Amino acid sequence: CASGPLNEAFF.